This T cell receptor beta chain was profiled in a study of Graves' ophthalmopathy and Graves' hyperthyroidism. Broader study findings: Most expanded clonotypes from thyroid (those above 0.001 frequency) were also found in blood.

Aged 18 to 65, the patients with hyperthyroidism had under 2 months' duration and were newly diagnosed. Other autoimmune diseases, uncontrolled infections, pregnancy or lactation excluded patients from enrollment. Amplified material comprised TCR beta CDR3 regions derived from RNA transcripts. The first-round RT-PCR employed HTBI primers together with the Qiagen OneStep RT-PCR kit. A multiplex PCR was then performed as the second round. MiXCR, applied by TCRdb to the multiplex PCR reads, yields one record per CDR3 protein. The sample records 680,000 or so distinct CDR3 sequences, 22% being singletons. On this clonotype: The target antigen is unknown.

The CDR3 is made up of 14 amino acids. V shed 6 bases, J shed 4 bases, and the junction held 7 bases outside the gene matches. Germline CDR1 is ENHRY and CDR2 is SYGVKD. The V call is TRBV10-3, the J call TRBJ2-7; TRBD1 agrees at 9 bases. Sequences were obtained from peripheral blood. This clonotype originated in a woman under 30 with stable Graves' hyperthyroidism. Some clones in this sample may be carry-over from other donors' samples. The CDR3 protein is CAISLTGGSYEQYF. The CDR3 DNA reads TGTGCCATCAGCCTGACAGGGGGGAGTTACGAGCAGTACTTC.